The source of this TCR beta chain is a study of blood T cells in healthy people across ages. Broader study findings: Age brought a roughly linear fall in TCR beta diversity measured per million T cells.

The authors ran a second PCR of roughly 6 to 12 cycles using a sample-barcoded 5' primer and a J-beta primer mix. TCRdb reprocessed the 5' RACE reads via MiXCR and lists one record per CDR3 protein. This sample has under 2,000,000 distinct CDR3 sequences, with roughly 52% found just once. As regards this clonotype: Its antigen is still unknown.

Sequencing was done on a sample of blood. This TCR came from a middle-aged woman in good health.

The CDR3, as DNA: TGTGCCAGCAGTTACGGGCGGGCCCCGAGCTCCTACAATGAGCAGTTCTTC. Translated: CASSYGRAPSSYNEQFF. The chain couples TRBV6-5 to TRBJ2-1, with D perhaps TRBD2 (5 bases). With 2 bases removed from V and 0 bases from J, the gap between germline ends came to 14 bases. The CDR3 sequence is 17 residues long. Germline V gene sequence: CDR1 MNHEY, CDR2 SVGAGI.